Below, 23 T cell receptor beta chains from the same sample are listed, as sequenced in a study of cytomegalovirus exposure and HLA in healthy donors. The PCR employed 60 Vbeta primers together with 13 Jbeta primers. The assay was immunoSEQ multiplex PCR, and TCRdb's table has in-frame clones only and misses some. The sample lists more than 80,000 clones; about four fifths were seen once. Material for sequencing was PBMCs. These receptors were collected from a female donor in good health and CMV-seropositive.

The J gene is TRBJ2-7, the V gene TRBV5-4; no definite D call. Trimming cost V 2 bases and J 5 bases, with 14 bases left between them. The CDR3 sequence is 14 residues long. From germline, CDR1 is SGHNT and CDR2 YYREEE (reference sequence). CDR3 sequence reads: CASSFVPGGDEQYF. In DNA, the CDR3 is TGTGCCAGCAGCTTTGTCCCGGGTGGCGACGAGCAGTACTTC.

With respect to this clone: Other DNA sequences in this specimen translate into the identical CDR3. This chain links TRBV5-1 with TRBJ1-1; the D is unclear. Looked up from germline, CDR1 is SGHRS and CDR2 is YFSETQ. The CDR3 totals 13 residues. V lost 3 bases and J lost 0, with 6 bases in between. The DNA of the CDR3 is TGCGCCAGCAGCTCCGGGGTGAACACTGAAGCTTTCTTT. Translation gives CASSSGVNTEAFF.

The CDR3 reads CASDPAANSYEQYF. CDR3 nucleotide sequence: TGCGCCAGCGACCCAGCGGCAAACTCCTACGAGCAGTACTTC. The chain couples TRBV10-1 to TRBJ2-7; weak D call: TRBD2 (5 bases). Deletions cut 8 bases from V and 0 bases from J, with 14 bases between. The CDR3 runs 14 residues. Germline V gene lookup returns CDR1 WNHNN and CDR2 SYGVQD (reference sequence).

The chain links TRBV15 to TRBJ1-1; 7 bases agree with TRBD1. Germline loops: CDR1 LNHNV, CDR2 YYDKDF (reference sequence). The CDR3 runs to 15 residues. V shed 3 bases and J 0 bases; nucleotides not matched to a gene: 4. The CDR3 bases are TGTGCCACCAGCAGTGACAGGGCGCTGAACACTGAAGCTTTCTTT. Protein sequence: CATSSDRALNTEAFF.

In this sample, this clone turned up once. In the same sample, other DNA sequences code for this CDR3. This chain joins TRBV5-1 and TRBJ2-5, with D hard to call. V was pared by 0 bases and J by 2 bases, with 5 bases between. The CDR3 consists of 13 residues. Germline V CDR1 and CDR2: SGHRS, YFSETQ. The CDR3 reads CASSLGLQETQYF. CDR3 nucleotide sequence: TGCGCCAGCAGCTTGGGTCTACAAGAGACCCAGTACTTC.

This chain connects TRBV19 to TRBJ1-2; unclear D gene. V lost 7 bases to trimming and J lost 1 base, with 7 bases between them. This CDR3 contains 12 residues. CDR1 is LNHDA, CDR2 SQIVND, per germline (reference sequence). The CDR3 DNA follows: TGTGCCAGTATGGCCAGTAACTATGGCTACACCTTC. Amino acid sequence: CASMASNYGYTF.

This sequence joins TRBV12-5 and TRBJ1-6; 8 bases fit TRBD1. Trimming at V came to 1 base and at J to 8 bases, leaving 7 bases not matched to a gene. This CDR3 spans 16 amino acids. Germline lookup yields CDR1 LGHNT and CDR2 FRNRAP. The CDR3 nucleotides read TGTGCTAGTGGTTTGGCCGTTCGGACAGGGTATTCACCCCTCCACTTT. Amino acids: CASGLAVRTGYSPLHF.

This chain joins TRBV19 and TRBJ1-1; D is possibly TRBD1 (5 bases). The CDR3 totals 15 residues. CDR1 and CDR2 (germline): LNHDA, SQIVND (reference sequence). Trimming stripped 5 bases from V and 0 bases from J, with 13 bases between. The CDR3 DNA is TGTGCCAGTAGTTCCAGGACACGGATGAACACTGAAGCTTTCTTT. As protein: CASSSRTRMNTEAFF.

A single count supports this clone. Here the CDR3 DNA reads TGTGCCAGCAGCCCAAACTATGGCTACACCTTC. Translated: CASSPNYGYTF. This chain uses TRBV11-2 with TRBJ1-2; no firm D call. The V gene lost 5 bases and the J gene lost 2 bases, with 3 bases spanning the gap. This CDR3 has 11 amino acids. The germline V gene has CDR1 SGHAT and CDR2 FQNNGV.

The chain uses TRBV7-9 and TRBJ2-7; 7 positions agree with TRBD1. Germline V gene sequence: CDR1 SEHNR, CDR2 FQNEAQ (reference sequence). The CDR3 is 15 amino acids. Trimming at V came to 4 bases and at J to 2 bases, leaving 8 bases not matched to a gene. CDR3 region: CASSSRGTGPYEQYF. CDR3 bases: TGTGCCAGCAGCTCCAGGGGGACGGGACCCTACGAGCAGTACTTC.

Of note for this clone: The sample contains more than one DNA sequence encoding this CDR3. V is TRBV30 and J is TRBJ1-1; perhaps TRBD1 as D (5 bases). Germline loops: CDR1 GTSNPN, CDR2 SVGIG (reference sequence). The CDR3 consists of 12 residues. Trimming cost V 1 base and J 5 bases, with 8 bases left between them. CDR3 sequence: CAWSAGGTEAFF. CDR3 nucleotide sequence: TGTGCCTGGAGTGCGGGGGGGACTGAAGCTTTCTTT.

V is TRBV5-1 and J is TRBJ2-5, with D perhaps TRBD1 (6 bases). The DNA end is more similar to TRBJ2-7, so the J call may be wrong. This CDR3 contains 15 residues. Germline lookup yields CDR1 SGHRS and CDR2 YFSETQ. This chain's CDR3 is CASSLKLGASYEQYF. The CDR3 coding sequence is TGCGCCAGCAGCTTGAAGCTGGGGGCCTCCTACGAGCAGTACTTC.

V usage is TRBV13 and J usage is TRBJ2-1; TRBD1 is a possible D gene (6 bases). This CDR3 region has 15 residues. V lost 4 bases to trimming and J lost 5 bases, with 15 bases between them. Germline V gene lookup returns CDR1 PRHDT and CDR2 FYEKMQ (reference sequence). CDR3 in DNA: TGTGCCAGCAGCTCACCACAGGGATTGGACAATGAGCAGTTCTTC. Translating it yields CASSSPQGLDNEQFF.

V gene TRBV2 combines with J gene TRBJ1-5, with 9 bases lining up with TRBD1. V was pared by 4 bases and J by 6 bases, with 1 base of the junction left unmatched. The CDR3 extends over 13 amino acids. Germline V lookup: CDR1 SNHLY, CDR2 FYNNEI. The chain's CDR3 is CASSGDRAQPQHF. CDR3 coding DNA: TGTGCCAGCAGTGGGGACAGGGCTCAGCCCCAGCATTTT.

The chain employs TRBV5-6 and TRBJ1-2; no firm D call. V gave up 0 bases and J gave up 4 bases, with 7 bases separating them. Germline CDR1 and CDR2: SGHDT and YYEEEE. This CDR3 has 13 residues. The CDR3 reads CASSLVKSYGYTF. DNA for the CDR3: TGTGCCAGCAGCTTGGTTAAATCCTATGGCTACACCTTC.

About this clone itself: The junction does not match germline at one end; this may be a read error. The CDR3 sequence: CPSRLGAASTDTQYF. CDR3 DNA sequence: TGTCCCAGCAGACTTGGGGCAGCAAGCACAGATACGCAGTATTTT. The chain is built from TRBV2 and TRBJ2-3; the D gene is possibly TRBD1 (5 bases). The CDR3 contains 15 residues. CDR1 SNHLY and CDR2 FYNNEI come from the germline V gene.

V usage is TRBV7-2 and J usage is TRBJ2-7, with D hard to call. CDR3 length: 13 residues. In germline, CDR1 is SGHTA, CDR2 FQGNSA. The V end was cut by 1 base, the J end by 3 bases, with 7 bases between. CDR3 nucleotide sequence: TGTGCCAGCAGCTTAGGCAGTTACTACGAGCAGTACTTC. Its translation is CASSLGSYYEQYF.

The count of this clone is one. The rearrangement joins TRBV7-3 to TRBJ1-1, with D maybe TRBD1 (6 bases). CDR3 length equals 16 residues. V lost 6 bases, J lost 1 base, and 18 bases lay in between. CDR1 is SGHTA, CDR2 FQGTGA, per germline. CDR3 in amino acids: CASSSGGQGRNTEAFF. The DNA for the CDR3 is TGTGCCAGCAGTTCGGGGGGGCAGGGGCGGAACACTGAAGCTTTCTTT.

CDR3 DNA sequence: TGTGCCAGCAGCCAAGACCCGGCGGGGGCGAACACCGGGGAGCTGTTTTTT. Residues: CASSQDPAGANTGELFF. The rearrangement links TRBV4-2 to TRBJ2-2; TRBD2 aligns across 7 bases. This CDR3 has 17 amino acids. Per germline, CDR1 LGHNA and CDR2 YNFKEQ. V shed 0 bases and J 0 bases; nucleotides not matched to a gene: 4.

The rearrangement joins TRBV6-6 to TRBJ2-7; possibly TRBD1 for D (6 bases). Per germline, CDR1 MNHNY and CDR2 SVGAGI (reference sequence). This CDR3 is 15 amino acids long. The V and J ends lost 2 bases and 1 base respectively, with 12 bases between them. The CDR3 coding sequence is TGTGCCAGCAGTTACCACCGGGACATATCCTACGAGCAGTACTTC. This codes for CASSYHRDISYEQYF.

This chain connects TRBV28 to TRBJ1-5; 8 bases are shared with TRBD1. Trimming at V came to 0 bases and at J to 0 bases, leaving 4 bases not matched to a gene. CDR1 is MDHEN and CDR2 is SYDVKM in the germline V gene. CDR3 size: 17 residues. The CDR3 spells CASSLWQGAGSNQPQHF. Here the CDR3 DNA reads TGTGCCAGCAGTTTATGGCAGGGGGCGGGTAGCAATCAGCCCCAGCATTTT.

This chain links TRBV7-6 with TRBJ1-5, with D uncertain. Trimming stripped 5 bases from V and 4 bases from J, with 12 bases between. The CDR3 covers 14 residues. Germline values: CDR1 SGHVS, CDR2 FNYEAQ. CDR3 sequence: CASSPAGGNQPQHF. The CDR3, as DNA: TGTGCCAGCAGCCCAGCGGGCGGGAATCAGCCCCAGCATTTT.

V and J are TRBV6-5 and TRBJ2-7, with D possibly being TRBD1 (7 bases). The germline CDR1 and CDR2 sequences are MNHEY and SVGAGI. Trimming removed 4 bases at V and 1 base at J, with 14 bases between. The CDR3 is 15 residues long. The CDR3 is CASSWGAGGSYEQYF. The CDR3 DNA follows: TGTGCCAGCAGTTGGGGGGCAGGGGGATCCTACGAGCAGTACTTC.